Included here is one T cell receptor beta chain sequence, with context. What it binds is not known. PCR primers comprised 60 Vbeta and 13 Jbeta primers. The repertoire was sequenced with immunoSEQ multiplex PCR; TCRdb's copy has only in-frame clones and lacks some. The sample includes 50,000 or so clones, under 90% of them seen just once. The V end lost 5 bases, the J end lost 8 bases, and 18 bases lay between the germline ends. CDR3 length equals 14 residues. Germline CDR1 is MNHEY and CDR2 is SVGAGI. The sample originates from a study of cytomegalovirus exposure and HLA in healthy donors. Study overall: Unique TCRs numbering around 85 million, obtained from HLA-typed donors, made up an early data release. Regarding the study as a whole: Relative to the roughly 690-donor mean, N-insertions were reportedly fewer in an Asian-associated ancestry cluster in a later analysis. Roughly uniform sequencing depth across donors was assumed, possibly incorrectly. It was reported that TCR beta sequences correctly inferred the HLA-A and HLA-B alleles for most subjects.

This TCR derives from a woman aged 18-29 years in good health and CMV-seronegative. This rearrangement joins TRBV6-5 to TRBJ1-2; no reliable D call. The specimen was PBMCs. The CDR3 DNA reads TGTGCCAGCAGTGGCCGGGAGCGAGAAAAGGGCTACACCTTC. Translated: CASSGREREKGYTF.